The clone carrying this T cell receptor beta chain occurred a few times. Its antigen is as yet unknown. The CDR3 is 15 amino acids. Trimming took 5 bases from V and 0 from J, leaving 14 bases between them. From germline, CDR1 is SGHTA and CDR2 FQGNSA. This entry comes from a study of shared clonotypes between healthy human individuals. Regarding the study as a whole: Clonotype sharing among donors was thought likely to change with sequencing depth. Naive subsets generally had larger estimated richness than memory subsets.

TCRdb keeps only in-frame clones here, not all; method: immunoSEQ multiplex PCR. The sample has more than 2 million clones, nearly 97% seen once; the top ten hold 0.1% to 0.15%. The source material was naive CD4+ T cells sorted from blood. Subset specified: CD45RA+ positively selected. This clonotype was obtained from a man aged 18 to 30 in good health. V usage is TRBV7-2 and J usage is TRBJ2-7; D is unclear. The CDR3 is CASSPTRVSSYEQYF. The DNA of the CDR3 is TGTGCCAGCAGCCCCACAAGGGTCAGCTCCTACGAGCAGTACTTC.